These 13 T cell receptor beta chains share one sample of origin, sequenced in a study of beta chain features in type 1 diabetes. cDNA synthesis used the whole RNA isolate, giving expressed TCRB sequences. Produced via immunoSEQ multiplex PCR; TCRdb's table is partial and in-frame only. The table shows 250,000 to 300,000 clones, with under 8.5% occurring only once. The sample consisted of central memory CD4+ T cells from blood. The receptors were sampled from a woman aged 18 to 35 in good health.

This clone turned up a few times. The chain employs TRBV6-1 and TRBJ2-5; no clear D. With 1 base removed from V and 4 bases from J, the gap between germline ends came to 13 bases. The V gene's germline CDR1 is MNHNS and CDR2 SASEGT. CDR3 length: 15 residues. CDR3 region: CASSEVWGTLETQYF. In nucleotides, the CDR3 is TGTGCCAGCAGTGAAGTTTGGGGAACCCTAGAGACCCAGTACTTC.

This clone was counted between two and nine times. V gene TRBV7-2 combines with J gene TRBJ2-5; no firm D call. Deletions cut 5 bases from V and 2 bases from J, with 9 bases between. Germline CDR1 reads SGHTA; CDR2 reads FQGNSA. CDR3 length: 13 amino acids. The CDR3 nucleotides are TGTGCCAGCAGCCGCCAGCCACAAGAGACCCAGTACTTC. This codes for CASSRQPQETQYF.

This clone was seen more than once but under ten times. The chain links TRBV10-3 to TRBJ2-7, with 8 bases identical to TRBD1. From germline, CDR1 is ENHRY and CDR2 SYGVKD. With 0 bases clipped from V and 7 bases from J, the junction kept 8 bases outside the gene matches. CDR3 length: 15 residues. The CDR3 here is CAISESGQGEREQYV. CDR3 nucleotides: TGTGCCATCAGTGAGTCCGGACAGGGCGAAAGGGAGCAGTACGTC.

This clone appeared a few times. The V gene is TRBV28, the J gene TRBJ1-1; the D is unclear. The CDR3 length is 16 residues. Germline CDR1 and CDR2: MDHEN and SYDVKM. V was trimmed by 6 bases and J by 1 base, leaving 18 bases between them. CDR3 coding DNA: TGTGCCAGCAGAGCCTATGGATATCGGGGGAACACTGAAGCTTTCTTT. This encodes CASRAYGYRGNTEAFF. The full variable domain, in which reference TRBV28 and TRBJ1-1 provide the parts outside the CDR3, is DVKVTQSSRYLVKRTGEKVFLECVQDMDHENMFWYRQDPGLGLRLIYFSYDVKMKEKGDIPEGYSVSREKKERFSLILESASTNQTSMYLCASRAYGYRGNTEAFFGQGTRLTVV.

The CDR3 nucleotides read TGTGCCAGCAGCTTCCCTTCAGGAGGGACGGAGACCCAGTACTTC. Amino acid sequence: CASSFPSGGTETQYF. V is TRBV5-4 and J is TRBJ2-5; maybe TRBD2 (6 bases). Germline V lookup: CDR1 SGHNT, CDR2 YYREEE (reference sequence). CDR3 size: 15 residues. Trimming removed 2 bases at V and 5 bases at J, with 16 bases between. Together with reference TRBV5-4 and TRBJ2-5, the CDR3 gives the full variable domain: ETGVTQSPTHLIKTRGQQVTLRCSSQSGHNTVSWYQQALGQGPQFIFQYYREEENGRGNFPPRFSGLQFPNYSSELNVNALELDDSALYLCASSFPSGGTETQYFGPGTRLLVL.

V and J are TRBV5-5 and TRBJ2-6, with D uncertain. Trimming removed 0 bases from V and 2 bases from J, with 9 bases in between. The CDR3 sequence is 16 residues long. CDR1 SGHKS and CDR2 YYEKEE come from the germline V gene (reference sequence). The CDR3 DNA reads TGTGCCAGCAGCTTGGTGCTCGCACCTGGGGCCAACGTCCTGACTTTC. This encodes CASSLVLAPGANVLTF.

This chain uses TRBV10-3 with TRBJ2-1; 8 bases are a match to TRBD2. CDR3 length: 17 residues. In germline, CDR1 is ENHRY, CDR2 SYGVKD. V lost 2 bases and J lost 7; bases outside the gene matches: 13. The CDR3 sequence is CAISETSGGPGRNEQFF. As DNA, the CDR3 is TGTGCCATCAGTGAGACTAGCGGTGGACCCGGGAGGAATGAGCAGTTCTTC.

The chain is built from TRBV7-9 and TRBJ2-5; D is uncertain. The germline V gene encodes CDR1 SEHNR and CDR2 FQNEAQ (reference sequence). Trimming left V 4 bases short and J 5 bases short, with 2 bases between. CDR3 length: 10 residues. The CDR3 nucleotides read TGTGCCAGCAGCTCGGAGACCCAGTACTTC. Residues: CASSSETQYF.

The rearrangement joins TRBV9 to TRBJ2-1, with 9 bases matching TRBD2. V shed 3 bases and J 4 bases; nucleotides not matched to a gene: 5. The CDR3 totals 15 residues. Per germline, CDR1 SGDLS and CDR2 YYNGEE. CDR3: CASSGLAGAYNEQFF. In DNA form, the CDR3 reads TGTGCCAGCAGCGGATTAGCGGGAGCTTACAATGAGCAGTTCTTC.

The chain uses TRBV27 and TRBJ2-3; TRBD2 matches at 12 bases. V was clipped by 5 bases and J by 1 base; unmatched bases: 4. This CDR3 contains 16 residues. Germline V gene sequence: CDR1 MNHEY, CDR2 SMNVEV (reference sequence). CDR3 sequence (DNA): TGTGCCAGCAGTCCCGGACTAGCGGGACGCACAGATACGCAGTATTTT. It translates to CASSPGLAGRTDTQYF.

The chain carries TRBV5-4 and TRBJ1-2; possibly TRBD1 for D (6 bases). The length of the CDR3 is 17 residues. Trimming left V 3 bases short and J 2 bases short, with 20 bases between. Germline V lookup: CDR1 SGHNT, CDR2 YYREEE (reference sequence). CDR3: CASSSDPARGVNYGYTF. CDR3 DNA sequence: TGTGCCAGCAGCTCCGATCCCGCCAGGGGAGTCAACTATGGCTACACCTTC.

This clone was picked up a small number of times. The chain has TRBV2 and TRBJ1-2; perhaps TRBD1 as D (5 bases). The CDR3 contains 14 residues. Per germline, CDR1 SNHLY and CDR2 FYNNEI. With 3 bases removed from V and 4 bases from J, the gap between germline ends came to 12 bases. The CDR3 sequence: CASSELKGPYGYTF. The CDR3 DNA reads as TGTGCCAGCAGTGAGTTAAAGGGGCCCTATGGCTACACCTTC.

The CDR3 region is CASSVGGAQYF. In DNA form, the CDR3 reads TGTGCCAGTAGCGTGGGGGGGGCCCAGTACTTC. The chain joins TRBV19 to TRBJ2-5, with TRBD2 identical over 7 bases. The CDR3 is 11 residues long. V lost 6 bases to trimming and J lost 9 bases; unmatched junction nucleotides: 4. Germline-derived CDR1 and CDR2 are LNHDA and SQIVND (reference sequence).